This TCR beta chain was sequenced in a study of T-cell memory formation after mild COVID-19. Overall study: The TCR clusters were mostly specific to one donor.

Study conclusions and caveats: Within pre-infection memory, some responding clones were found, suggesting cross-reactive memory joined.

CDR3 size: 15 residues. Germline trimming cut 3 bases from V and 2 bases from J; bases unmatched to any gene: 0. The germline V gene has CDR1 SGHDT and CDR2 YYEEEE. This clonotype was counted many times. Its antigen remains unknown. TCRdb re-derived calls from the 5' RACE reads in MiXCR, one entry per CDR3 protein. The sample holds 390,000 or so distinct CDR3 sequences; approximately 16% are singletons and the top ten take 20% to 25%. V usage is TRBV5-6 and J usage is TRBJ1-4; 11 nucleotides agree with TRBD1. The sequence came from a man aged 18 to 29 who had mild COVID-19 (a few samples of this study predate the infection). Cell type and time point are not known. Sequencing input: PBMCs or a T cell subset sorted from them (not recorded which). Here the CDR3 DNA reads TGTGCCAGCAGCTGGACAGGGGGCACTAATGAAAAACTGTTTTTT. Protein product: CASSWTGGTNEKLFF.